One and the same sample provided the 30 T cell receptor beta chains below, sequenced in a study of T-cell memory formation after mild COVID-19. TCRdb ran MiXCR on the 5' RACE reads and lists one entry per CDR3 protein. The sample yields more than 350,000 distinct CDR3 sequences, 15% to 20% seen once. Input material: PBMCs or a T cell subset sorted from them (not recorded which). These TCRs come from a man between 18 and 35 years old who had mild COVID-19 (a few samples of this study predate the infection). Cell type and time point are not known.

The chain uses TRBV5-6 and TRBJ2-7; D is unclear. This CDR3 region has 13 residues. Between the trimmed V and J ends, which lost 2 bases and 0 bases, there was a span of 6 bases. Germline V CDR1 and CDR2: SGHDT, YYEEEE. CDR3 residues: CASSFVSSYEQYF. The CDR3 nucleotides are TGTGCCAGCAGCTTCGTCAGCTCCTACGAGCAGTACTTC.

The chain couples TRBV2 to TRBJ2-1; 7 bases are a match to TRBD1. The germline V gene has CDR1 SNHLY and CDR2 FYNNEI. Losses at the gene ends were 9 bases for V and 7 bases for J; bases not matched to a gene: 6. CDR3 length: 12 residues. In DNA form, the CDR3 reads TGTGCCAGAGAGACAGGGTCGAATGAGCAGTTCTTC. This encodes CARETGSNEQFF. The variable domain in full, with the rest retrieved from reference TRBV2 and TRBJ2-1, is EPEVTQTPSHQVTQMGQEVILRCVPISNHLYFYWYRQILGQKVEFLVSFYNNEISEKSEIFDDQFSVERPDGSNFTLKIRSTKLEDSAMYFCARETGSNEQFFGPGTRLTVL.

This clonotype was counted between two and nine times. This CDR3 is CASSPGTVNSPLHF. In DNA, the CDR3 is TGCGCCAGCAGCCCCGGGACAGTGAATTCACCCCTCCACTTT. This chain uses TRBV5-1 with TRBJ1-6; 7 bases are a match to TRBD1. V was pared by 4 bases and J by 7 bases, with 5 bases of the junction left unmatched. The CDR3 contains 14 residues. Germline values: CDR1 SGHRS, CDR2 YFSETQ.

The chain carries TRBV7-9 and TRBJ1-5; D unresolved. V gave up 3 bases and J gave up 14 bases, with 14 bases separating them. Germline V gene lookup returns CDR1 SEHNR and CDR2 FQNEAQ (reference sequence). This CDR3 is 12 amino acids long. Here the CDR3 reads CASSFNLDAKHF. The CDR3 DNA is TGTGCCAGCAGCTTTAACTTAGACGCCAAGCATTTT.

The J gene is TRBJ2-6, the V gene TRBV9, with unresolved D. V was trimmed by 4 bases and J by 2 bases, leaving 7 bases between them. The CDR3 runs 14 residues. In germline, CDR1 is SGDLS, CDR2 YYNGEE. CDR3 amino acids: CASSPQPGANVLTF. CDR3 coding DNA: TGTGCCAGCAGCCCCCAGCCTGGGGCCAACGTCCTGACTTTC.

This clonotype was counted only a few times. The rearrangement uses TRBV5-5 and TRBJ1-1; TRBD1 aligns across 8 bases. This CDR3 is 15 amino acids long. Germline V lookup: CDR1 SGHKS, CDR2 YYEKEE (reference sequence). Trimming took 4 bases from V and 4 from J; bases not matched to a gene: 9. The CDR3, as DNA: TGTGCCAGCAGCGATACAGGGGGGTTGGGCACTGAAGCTTTCTTT. Protein: CASSDTGGLGTEAFF.

CDR3 protein: CSAREGGRLIGPQYF. In nucleotides, the CDR3 is TGCAGTGCTAGAGAGGGTGGGAGATTGATAGGCCCGCAGTATTTT. The chain uses TRBV20-1 and TRBJ2-3; TRBD2 is a possible D gene (5 bases). The germline CDR1 and CDR2 sequences are DFQATT and SNEGSKA (reference sequence). V lost 0 bases and J lost 10, with 20 bases in between. This CDR3 comprises 15 residues.

This clonotype was counted between two and nine times. The V gene is TRBV12-5, the J gene TRBJ2-7; D possibly corresponds to TRBD2 (5 bases). V lost 0 bases and J 3 bases, leaving 18 bases between the germline ends. CDR3 size: 17 residues. The germline V gene encodes CDR1 LGHNT and CDR2 FRNRAP. CDR3 nucleotide sequence: TGTGCTAGTGGTTTGGTACTCCGGGCTAGCAGAATCTACGAGCAGTACTTC. Its translation is CASGLVLRASRIYEQYF.

This clonotype has only a few counts. The chain joins TRBV4-3 to TRBJ1-5, with D perhaps matching TRBD1 (5 bases). The V gene lost 4 bases and the J gene lost 3 bases, with 13 bases spanning the gap. The CDR3 is 15 amino acids. CDR1 is LGHNA and CDR2 is YSLEER in the germline V gene. The CDR3 here is CASSRGHGDNQPQHF. The DNA of the CDR3 is TGCGCCAGCAGCCGAGGACATGGAGACAATCAGCCCCAGCATTTT.

This chain links TRBV7-9 with TRBJ2-2; TRBD2 agrees at 8 bases. Germline trimming cut 2 bases from V and 7 bases from J; bases unmatched to any gene: 3. From germline, CDR1 is SEHNR and CDR2 FQNEAQ (reference sequence). This CDR3 spans 14 amino acids. The CDR3 sequence: CASSLTLAGGELFF. CDR3 bases: TGTGCCAGCAGCTTAACTCTAGCGGGCGGGGAGCTGTTTTTT.

V gene TRBV12-3 or TRBV12-4 combines with J gene TRBJ2-1, with D possibly TRBD1 on 5 matching bases. V lost 1 base and J lost 12, with 7 bases in between. The CDR3 length is 11 residues. The CDR3 spells CASSLGTGQFF. CDR3 in DNA: TGTGCCAGCAGTTTAGGAACAGGGCAGTTCTTC.

This chain connects TRBV6-2 or TRBV6-3 to TRBJ2-7; 10 positions agree with TRBD2. The CDR3 sequence is 13 residues long. Trimming removed 8 bases from V and 6 bases from J; junction bases left unmatched: 7. In germline, CDR1 is MNHEY, CDR2 SVGEGT. CDR3 loop: CASGSSGGGEQYF. In DNA, the CDR3 is TGTGCCAGCGGGTCTAGCGGGGGTGGCGAGCAGTACTTC.

The CDR3 DNA reads as TGCGCCAGCAGTGAGTCGGCCGGCAGCTCTGGAAACACCATATATTTT. Encoded protein: CASSESAGSSGNTIYF. The V gene is TRBV10-2, the J gene TRBJ1-3; no reliable D call. Trimming took 0 bases from V and 0 from J, leaving 9 bases between them. Germline lookup yields CDR1 WSHSY and CDR2 SAAADI. This CDR3 spans 16 amino acids.

This sequence joins TRBV11-2 and TRBJ2-3; 8 positions agree with TRBD2. Germline V gives CDR1 SGHAT, CDR2 FQNNGV. The CDR3 extends over 17 amino acids. The junction had 13 bases not matched to a gene; V was cut back by 5 bases and J by 3 bases. Here the CDR3 DNA reads TGTGCCAGCAGCCCCGTGCAAGCGGGGGTAGGGACAGATACGCAGTATTTT. It codes for CASSPVQAGVGTDTQYF.

The sample holds a few counts of this clonotype. The chain combines TRBV7-6 with TRBJ2-3, with 10 bases that match TRBD2. The V gene's germline CDR1 is SGHVS and CDR2 FNYEAQ. With V trimmed by 1 base and J by 4 bases, 8 bases remained unmatched. The CDR3 runs 17 residues. The CDR3 here is CASSLGVAGGTSDTQYF. The DNA of the CDR3 is TGTGCCAGCAGCTTAGGGGTAGCGGGGGGAACCTCAGATACGCAGTATTTT. Combining the CDR3 with reference TRBV7-6 and TRBJ2-3 gives the whole variable domain GAGVSQSPRYKVTKRGQDVALRCDPISGHVSLYWYRQALGQGPEFLTYFNYEAQQDKSGLPNDRFSAERPEGSISTLTIQRTEQRDSAMYRCASSLGVAGGTSDTQYFGPGTRLTVL.

This clonotype was counted between two and nine times. V is TRBV20-1 and J is TRBJ2-5, with 9 bases that match TRBD2. The CDR3 runs to 12 residues. Germline values: CDR1 DFQATT, CDR2 SNEGSKA (reference sequence). In DNA, the CDR3 is TGCAGCGTTAGCGGGGGCGCAGAGACCCAGTACTTC. This encodes CSVSGGAETQYF.

In its sample, this clonotype was seen many times. V and J are TRBV4-3 and TRBJ1-3; D not resolved. Trimming removed 4 bases at V and 2 bases at J, with 12 bases between. The CDR3 has 15 amino acids. Per the germline V gene, CDR1 is LGHNA and CDR2 is YSLEER. CDR3: CASSPRGGPGNTIYF. CDR3 bases: TGCGCCAGCAGCCCCAGAGGAGGGCCTGGAAACACCATATATTTT.

Only a few counts were recorded for this clonotype. The chain links TRBV7-2 to TRBJ2-1, with 10 bases lining up with TRBD2. The CDR3 contains 20 residues. CDR1 and CDR2 from the germline V gene are SGHTA and FQGNSA. V lost 6 bases and J lost 4; bases outside the gene matches: 21. The CDR3 loop reads CASSLLPKVSGGAIYNEQFF. The CDR3 DNA sequence: TGTGCCAGCAGTCTTCTCCCGAAGGTCAGCGGGGGGGCCATATACAATGAGCAGTTCTTC.

This clonotype was observed many times. The chain has TRBV4-3 and TRBJ2-6; a weak D match, TRBD1 (6 bases). The CDR3 contains 16 residues. V lost 3 bases and J lost 0, with 9 bases in between. Germline V gives CDR1 LGHNA, CDR2 YSLEER. The CDR3 nucleotides are TGCGCCAGCAGCCAGGACAGTCCCTCTGGGGCCAACGTCCTGACTTTC. Amino acid sequence: CASSQDSPSGANVLTF.

This clonotype turned up a few times. The chain joins TRBV2 to TRBJ2-2; the D gene is possibly TRBD2 (6 bases). Germline lookup yields CDR1 SNHLY and CDR2 FYNNEI. CDR3 length: 14 amino acids. Trimming took off 7 bases at V and 8 bases at J, with 17 bases between the two ends. The CDR3 DNA reads TGTGCCAGCACCCCTTTACGCCGGGGGGGGGAGCTGTTTTTT. This codes for CASTPLRRGGELFF.

This clonotype came up a few times. This chain uses TRBV9 with TRBJ1-4; D is perhaps TRBD1 (5 bases). V was clipped by 0 bases and J by 5 bases, with 11 bases between them. This CDR3 comprises 15 residues. Germline CDR1 SGDLS, CDR2 YYNGEE. CDR3 region: CASSVDGTLNEKLFF. Written as DNA, the CDR3 is TGTGCCAGCAGCGTAGACGGGACGTTGAATGAAAAACTGTTTTTT.

This clonotype has at least ten counts. This chain's CDR3 is CASSQQGGETQYF. The CDR3 nucleotides read TGTGCCAGCAGCCAGCAGGGGGGGGAGACCCAGTACTTC. This chain joins TRBV7-2 and TRBJ2-5; D could derive from TRBD1 or TRBD2 (7 bases each). Germline-derived CDR1 and CDR2 are SGHTA and FQGNSA. The CDR3 extends over 13 amino acids. Between the trimmed V and J ends, which lost 5 bases and 5 bases, there was a span of 12 bases.

The gene calls are TRBV10-3 and TRBJ1-5; 9 nucleotides align to TRBD1. Germline-derived CDR1 and CDR2 are ENHRY and SYGVKD. The CDR3 runs to 14 residues. The V segment lost 10 bases and the J segment 3 bases; nucleotides outside the gene matches: 7. This CDR3 is CATDRGAVNQPQHF. The CDR3, as DNA: TGTGCCACCGACAGGGGGGCAGTCAATCAGCCCCAGCATTTT.

This clonotype was seen only a few times. This chain uses TRBV6-2 or TRBV6-3 with TRBJ2-2, with D uncertain. The CDR3 contains 13 residues. V lost 2 bases and J 2 bases, leaving 3 bases between the germline ends. Germline CDR1 and CDR2: MNHEY and SVGEGT. The CDR3 here is CASSYDNTGELFF. In nucleotides, the CDR3 is TGTGCCAGCAGTTACGACAACACCGGGGAGCTGTTTTTT.

Written as DNA, the CDR3 is TGCAGTGCTAGAGATATGGGGGGGTACACAGATACGCAGTATTTT. This codes for CSARDMGGYTDTQYF. V usage is TRBV20-1 and J usage is TRBJ2-3; 7 nucleotides agree with TRBD2. V trimming: 0 bases; J trimming: 2 bases; junction bases outside the gene matches: 5. The CDR3 runs 15 residues. The V gene's germline CDR1 is DFQATT and CDR2 SNEGSKA (reference sequence).

The V gene is TRBV7-9, the J gene TRBJ1-1; tentatively, D is TRBD1 (5 bases). Germline loops: CDR1 SEHNR, CDR2 FQNEAQ (reference sequence). The CDR3 consists of 19 residues. The ends were cut back, 2 bases at V and 0 bases at J, with 22 bases in the middle. In nucleotides, the CDR3 is TGTGCCAGCAGCTTAAGAGGATGGGCCGTTCAGGGAATGAACACTGAAGCTTTCTTT. It codes for CASSLRGWAVQGMNTEAFF.

This clonotype was observed a handful of times. The gene calls are TRBV12-3 or TRBV12-4 and TRBJ1-1; a possible D gene is TRBD1 (6 bases). The V end was cut by 6 bases, the J end by 5 bases, with 16 bases between. The CDR3 totals 14 residues. The CDR3 region has the DNA TGTGCCAGCAGCCCCGTATGGGGGCAGACTGAAGCTTTCTTT. Translation gives CASSPVWGQTEAFF.

A few counts support this clonotype. The chain uses TRBV4-3 and TRBJ1-3, with a tentative D call TRBD1 (5 bases). Germline V CDR1 and CDR2: LGHNA, YSLEER. Between the trimmed V and J ends, which lost 3 bases and 0 bases, there was a span of 12 bases. This CDR3 has 16 residues. The DNA for the CDR3 is TGCGCCAGCAGCCACCGTTTGGGGGGCTCTGGAAACACCATATATTTT. This translates into CASSHRLGGSGNTIYF.

The chain combines TRBV20-1 with TRBJ2-3; D may be TRBD1 (8 bases). The CDR3 sequence is 15 residues long. The germline V gene encodes CDR1 DFQATT and CDR2 SNEGSKA (reference sequence). V lost 1 base and J lost 3, with 14 bases in between. This chain's CDR3 is CSARGTQGGTDTQYF. For the CDR3, the DNA is TGCAGTGCTAGAGGAACACAGGGGGGGACAGATACGCAGTATTTT.

The V call is TRBV15, the J call TRBJ2-7; a possible D gene is TRBD1 (5 bases). The germline gives CDR1 LNHNV, CDR2 YYDKDF (reference sequence). Trimming stripped 5 bases from V and 3 bases from J, with 8 bases between. The CDR3 consists of 12 residues. The DNA for the CDR3 is TGTGCCACCAGCCAGGGTTACTACGAGCAGTACTTC. This codes for CATSQGYYEQYF.